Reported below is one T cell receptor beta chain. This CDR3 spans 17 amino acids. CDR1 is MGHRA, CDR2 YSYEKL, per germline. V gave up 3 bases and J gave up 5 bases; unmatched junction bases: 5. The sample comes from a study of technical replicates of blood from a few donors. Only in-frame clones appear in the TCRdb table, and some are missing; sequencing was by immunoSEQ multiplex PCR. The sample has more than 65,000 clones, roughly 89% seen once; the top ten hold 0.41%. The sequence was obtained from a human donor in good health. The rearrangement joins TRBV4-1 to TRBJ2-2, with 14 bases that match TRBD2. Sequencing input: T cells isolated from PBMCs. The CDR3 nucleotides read TGCGCCAGCAGCCACCGGGGACTAGCGGGAGAGACCGGGGAGCTGTTTTTT. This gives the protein CASSHRGLAGETGELFF.